The 32 T cell receptor beta chains below all came from one sample that was sequenced in a study of CD8 T cells in Susac syndrome. With random hexamers, reverse transcription was performed on roughly 0.45 to 1 ug of RNA. In TCRdb, the immunoSEQ multiplex PCR reads were re-called with MiXCR into one record per CDR3 protein. The sample has some 170,000 distinct CDR3 sequences, approximately 94% seen once. Sequenced: CD4+ T cells from PBMCs. The receptor set was obtained from a human donor in good health.

The V and J genes are TRBV29-1 and TRBJ2-2; unclear D gene. The CDR3 sequence is 15 residues long. From germline, CDR1 is SQVTM and CDR2 ANQGSEA. Between the trimmed V and J ends, which lost 5 bases and 6 bases, there was a span of 19 bases. The CDR3 region is CSVHPAAGRAGELFF. The CDR3 DNA sequence: TGCAGCGTTCATCCCGCTGCCGGACGCGCCGGGGAGCTGTTTTTT.

A single count supports this clonotype. V gene TRBV5-1 combines with J gene TRBJ2-3; 9 bases line up with TRBD2. CDR1 and CDR2 (germline): SGHRS, YFSETQ. V lost 2 bases and J lost 3; bases outside the gene matches: 1. This CDR3 contains 14 residues. The CDR3: CASSFSGSTDTQYF. The CDR3 bases are TGCGCCAGCAGCTTTAGCGGGAGTACAGATACGCAGTATTTT.

The J gene is TRBJ2-3, the V gene TRBV18; no reliable D call. Trimming pared 6 bases from V and 7 bases from J, leaving 20 bases between. This CDR3 is 15 amino acids long. In germline, CDR1 is KGHSH, CDR2 LQKENI. In DNA form, the CDR3 reads TGTGCCAGCTCCCCCCCGGGCCTGACACCATATACGCAGTATTTT. It translates to CASSPPGLTPYTQYF.

The V gene is TRBV7-2, the J gene TRBJ2-5; 9 nucleotides agree with TRBD1. J gave up 5 bases and V 5 bases, and 9 bases lay outside the gene matches. Germline CDR1 is SGHTA and CDR2 is FQGNSA. This CDR3 has 15 amino acids. This CDR3 reads CASSRKTGGGETQYF. In nucleotides, the CDR3 is TGTGCCAGCAGCCGGAAAACAGGGGGCGGGGAGACCCAGTACTTC. Full variable domain (remainder filled in from reference TRBV7-2 and TRBJ2-5): GAGVSQSPSNKVTEKGKDVELRCDPISGHTALYWYRQSLGQGLEFLIYFQGNSAPDKSGLPSDRFSAERTGGSVSTLTIQRTQQEDSAVYLCASSRKTGGGETQYFGPGTRLLVL.

The chain couples TRBV20-1 to TRBJ2-1, with TRBD2 identical over 15 bases. The germline V gene encodes CDR1 DFQATT and CDR2 SNEGSKA (reference sequence). The ends lost 5 bases at V and 4 bases at J; junction bases unmatched: 6. The CDR3 spans 16 residues. The CDR3 bases are TGCAGTGCTGCTGGACTAGCGGGAGGGAGGTACAATGAGCAGTTCTTC. Translation: CSAAGLAGGRYNEQFF.

The rearrangement uses TRBV29-1 and TRBJ1-1; D is uncertain. V lost 4 bases to trimming and J lost 9 bases, with 18 bases between them. In germline, CDR1 is SQVTM, CDR2 ANQGSEA. The CDR3 is made up of 13 amino acids. The CDR3, as DNA: TGCAGCGTTGTTATAATAGGCCAGAGTAAAGCTTTCTTT. Its protein product is CSVVIIGQSKAFF. The full variable domain, rest sourced from reference TRBV29-1 and TRBJ1-1, is SAVISQKPSRDICQRGTSLTIQCQVDSQVTMMFWYRQQPGQSLTLIATANQGSEATYESGFVIDKFPISRPNLTFSTLTVSNMSPEDSSIYLCSVVIIGQSKAFFGQGTRLTVV.

The V and J genes are TRBV20-1 and TRBJ1-5; D unresolved. This CDR3 is built from 12 residues. CDR1 DFQATT and CDR2 SNEGSKA come from the germline V gene (reference sequence). V lost 2 bases and J lost 11, with 13 bases in between. For the CDR3, the DNA is TGCAGTGCTAGATTTAAGGGCTCAGCCCAGCATTTT. Translation gives CSARFKGSAQHF.

The chain employs TRBV4-3 and TRBJ2-3; unclear D gene. Trimming removed 0 bases from V and 7 bases from J, with 11 bases in between. The CDR3 spans 14 residues. Germline CDR1 and CDR2: LGHNA and YSLEER. CDR3 sequence: CASSQEGFDYTQYF. For the CDR3, the DNA is TGCGCCAGCAGCCAAGAGGGTTTCGACTATACGCAGTATTTT.

The chain uses TRBV3-1 and TRBJ2-7; 8 positions agree with TRBD1. J was trimmed by 0 bases and V by 1 base; bases with no gene match: 2. Germline V gives CDR1 LGHDT, CDR2 YNNKEL (reference sequence). CDR3 length: 15 residues. The CDR3 DNA reads as TGTGCCAGCAGCCAAGCGGACAGGGCCTCCTACGAGCAGTACTTC. Protein: CASSQADRASYEQYF.

J is TRBJ1-3 and V is TRBV29-1, with no clear D. Trimming took off 3 bases at V and 4 bases at J, with 7 bases between the two ends. Germline CDR1 and CDR2: SQVTM and ANQGSEA. This CDR3 region has 12 residues. The CDR3: CSVETSGNTIYF. The CDR3 coding sequence is TGCAGCGTTGAGACATCAGGAAACACCATATATTTT. Supplemented by reference TRBV29-1 and TRBJ1-3, the full variable domain reads SAVISQKPSRDICQRGTSLTIQCQVDSQVTMMFWYRQQPGQSLTLIATANQGSEATYESGFVIDKFPISRPNLTFSTLTVSNMSPEDSSIYLCSVETSGNTIYFGEGSWLTVV.

The chain carries TRBV6-2 or TRBV6-3 and TRBJ2-1, with 10 bases that match TRBD1. This CDR3 has 15 residues. The germline V gene encodes CDR1 MNHEY and CDR2 SVGEGT. The J segment lost 1 base and the V segment lost 7 bases, leaving 4 bases of the junction unmatched. The CDR3 DNA follows: TGTGCCAGCACTGACAGGGGGCTTTCCTACAATGAGCAGTTCTTC. Its protein product is CASTDRGLSYNEQFF.

The chain combines TRBV29-1 with TRBJ2-1; no definite D call. V shed 0 bases and J shed 9 bases, with 12 bases lying between them. CDR3 length equals 13 residues. The germline CDR1 and CDR2 sequences are SQVTM and ANQGSEA. The CDR3 nucleotides read TGCAGCGTTGAAGAAGGTCCAGAGAGTGAGCAGTTCTTC. Its protein is CSVEEGPESEQFF.

This chain connects TRBV2 to TRBJ2-4; no clear D gene. Trimming removed 3 bases from V and 0 bases from J, with 6 bases in between. The CDR3 loop spans 14 amino acids. Per germline, CDR1 SNHLY and CDR2 FYNNEI. CDR3 sequence: CASSDALAKNIQYF. The CDR3 DNA is TGTGCCAGCAGTGACGCTCTAGCCAAAAACATTCAGTACTTC.

Written as DNA, the CDR3 is TGTGCCAGTAGTATGATTAGCGGGAGGTCTTCCTACAATGAGCAGTTCTTC. It encodes CASSMISGRSSYNEQFF. The chain joins TRBV19 to TRBJ2-1; 10 bases line up with TRBD2. The CDR3 runs 17 residues. The germline V gene has CDR1 LNHDA and CDR2 SQIVND (reference sequence). The junction had 6 bases not matched to a gene; V was cut back by 3 bases and J by 1 base.

In this sample, this clonotype turned up once. The CDR3 reads CASSQERGNTGELFF. CDR3 sequence (DNA): TGTGCCAGCAGCCAAGAGCGAGGGAACACCGGGGAGCTGTTTTTT. The chain employs TRBV14 and TRBJ2-2; D ambiguous. The CDR3 sequence is 15 residues long. Germline assignment: CDR1 SGHDN and CDR2 FVKESK. Trimming cost V 0 bases and J 1 base, with 6 bases left between them.

The gene calls are TRBV29-1 and TRBJ1-2; TRBD1 agrees at 8 bases. V gave up 8 bases and J gave up 7 bases; unmatched junction bases: 9. The length of the CDR3 is 12 residues. Germline CDR1 reads SQVTM; CDR2 reads ANQGSEA. CDR3 residues: CSTSLGQGGYTF. In DNA form, the CDR3 reads TGCAGCACCTCCCTTGGACAGGGTGGCTACACCTTC.

The V call is TRBV20-1, the J call TRBJ1-5, with D possibly TRBD1 on 5 matching bases. The CDR3 contains 15 residues. V lost 0 bases and J 5 bases, leaving 14 bases between the germline ends. CDR1 and CDR2 from the germline V gene are DFQATT and SNEGSKA (reference sequence). This CDR3 reads CSARDPGGPHQPQHF. Here the CDR3 DNA reads TGCAGTGCTAGAGATCCCGGGGGACCCCATCAGCCCCAGCATTTT.

The chain recombines TRBV20-1 with TRBJ2-7, with 9 nucleotides matching TRBD2. Germline V gene lookup returns CDR1 DFQATT and CDR2 SNEGSKA (reference sequence). CDR3 size: 14 residues. Trimming took 1 base from V and 6 from J; bases not matched to a gene: 7. CDR3 sequence reads: CSARGPSGVSEQYF. The CDR3 bases are TGCAGTGCTAGAGGTCCTAGCGGGGTAAGCGAGCAGTACTTC.

The chain has TRBV30 and TRBJ1-5, with TRBD1 as a possible D gene (6 bases). The CDR3 extends over 15 amino acids. The germline CDR1 and CDR2 sequences are GTSNPN and SVGIG (reference sequence). The V end lost 0 bases, the J end lost 4 bases, and 13 bases lay between the germline ends. Written as DNA, the CDR3 is TGTGCCTGGAGTGTACCCGACAGGACTAATCAGCCCCAGCATTTT. Residues: CAWSVPDRTNQPQHF.

The V and J genes are TRBV28 and TRBJ2-6; the D is unclear. CDR3 length: 15 amino acids. V lost 2 bases, J lost 0 bases, and 5 bases lay in between. CDR1 is MDHEN, CDR2 SYDVKM, per germline. This CDR3 reads CASSLLSSGANVLTF. The CDR3 region has the DNA TGTGCCAGCAGTTTACTCAGCTCTGGGGCCAACGTCCTGACTTTC. The entire variable domain, with the rest obtained from reference TRBV28 and TRBJ2-6, is as follows: DVKVTQSSRYLVKRTGEKVFLECVQDMDHENMFWYRQDPGLGLRLIYFSYDVKMKEKGDIPEGYSVSREKKERFSLILESASTNQTSMYLCASSLLSSGANVLTFGAGSRLTVL.

This clonotype was seen once. This chain links TRBV7-9 with TRBJ2-5; no firm D call. The germline V and J ends were trimmed by 1 base and 4 bases, with 16 bases remaining between them. Looked up from germline, CDR1 is SEHNR and CDR2 is FQNEAQ (reference sequence). The CDR3 extends over 16 amino acids. CDR3 sequence (DNA): TGTGCCAGCAGCTTAGTCGGTGGGGTTGGGCGAGAGACCCAGTACTTC. Protein product: CASSLVGGVGRETQYF. The variable domain in full, completed from reference TRBV7-9 and TRBJ2-5, reads DTGVSQNPRHKITKRGQNVTFRCDPISEHNRLYWYRQTLGQGPEFLTYFQNEAQLEKSRLLSDRFSAERPKGSFSTLEIQRTEQGDSAMYLCASSLVGGVGRETQYFGPGTRLLVL.

The chain employs TRBV5-1 and TRBJ2-7; no reliable D call. Looked up from germline, CDR1 is SGHRS and CDR2 is YFSETQ. The CDR3 contains 13 residues. V was trimmed by 1 base and J by 3 bases, leaving 8 bases between them. CDR3 DNA: TGCGCCAGCAGCTTGTTTCCTAACTACGAGCAGTACTTC. Its protein is CASSLFPNYEQYF.

The J gene is TRBJ2-1, the V gene TRBV27, with 10 bases matching TRBD1. The J segment lost 9 bases and the V segment lost 5 bases, leaving 10 bases of the junction unmatched. The CDR3 runs 15 residues. Germline-derived CDR1 and CDR2 are MNHEY and SMNVEV (reference sequence). CDR3 sequence reads: CASSQPGQGLGEQFF. CDR3 bases: TGTGCCAGCAGTCAACCGGGACAGGGGCTCGGTGAGCAGTTCTTC.

J is TRBJ1-1 and V is TRBV6-2 or TRBV6-3; D might be TRBD1 (5 bases). The length of the CDR3 is 15 residues. CDR1 is MNHEY and CDR2 is SVGEGT in the germline V gene. V was pared by 6 bases and J by 6 bases, with 20 bases between. CDR3 sequence reads: CASRKPTGTQSEAFF. The CDR3 DNA sequence: TGTGCCAGCAGAAAACCCACCGGGACGCAATCTGAAGCTTTCTTT.

The chain has TRBV27 and TRBJ1-2, with TRBD1 matching 8 bases. CDR3 size: 14 residues. Germline V lookup: CDR1 MNHEY, CDR2 SMNVEV (reference sequence). After removal of 6 bases from V and 3 bases from J, the junction contained 6 bases not matched to a gene. CDR3 coding DNA: TGTGCCAGCAGAGGACAGGGAATACACTATGGCTACACCTTC. Translation: CASRGQGIHYGYTF.

This clonotype was counted a few times. The junction departs from the called germline gene at one end, perhaps through a read error. This chain joins TRBV7-7 and TRBJ2-1; 8 positions match TRBD2. This CDR3 has 13 amino acids. Germline V lookup: CDR1 SSHAT, CDR2 FNYEAQ (reference sequence). In nucleotides, the CDR3 is TGTGCTAGCAGCCCAAGCGGGAGCGAAGAGCAGTTCTTC. Its translation: CASSPSGSEEQFF.

V and J are TRBV12-3 or TRBV12-4 and TRBJ2-5; TRBD1 matches at 9 bases. The CDR3 loop spans 14 amino acids. V shed 5 bases, J shed 4 bases, and the junction held 5 bases outside the gene matches. CDR3 amino acids: CASSLEGQGETQYF. CDR3 DNA sequence: TGTGCCAGCAGTCTGGAGGGACAGGGAGAGACCCAGTACTTC.

The chain has TRBV7-8 and TRBJ2-7; TRBD2 matches 13 bases. With 7 bases clipped from V and 7 bases from J, the junction kept 13 bases outside the gene matches. The length of the CDR3 is 16 residues. The germline gives CDR1 SGHVS, CDR2 FQNEAQ. The CDR3, as DNA: TGTGCCAGCACCCTATCCAGACTAGCGGGAGGTAGGGAGCAGTACTTC. This translates into CASTLSRLAGGREQYF. The full variable domain, its missing parts supplied by reference TRBV7-8 and TRBJ2-7, is GAGVSQSPRYKVAKRGQDVALRCDPISGHVSLFWYQQALGQGPEFLTYFQNEAQLDKSGLPSDRFFAERPEGSVSTLKIQRTQQEDSAVYLCASTLSRLAGGREQYFGPGTRLTVT.

The V call is TRBV12-3 or TRBV12-4, the J call TRBJ1-1; the match to TRBD1 covers 8 bases. Trimming removed 1 base from V and 8 bases from J; junction bases left unmatched: 0. The CDR3 contains 12 residues. The CDR3 coding sequence is TGTGCCAGCAGTTTAGGGGACAGGGAAGCTTTCTTT. Translated, it gives CASSLGDREAFF.

The V gene is TRBV29-1, the J gene TRBJ1-2, with 8 bases fitting TRBD1. The CDR3 consists of 11 residues. Losses at the gene ends were 7 bases for V and 4 bases for J; bases not matched to a gene: 2. CDR1 is SQVTM and CDR2 is ANQGSEA in the germline V gene. CDR3 region: CSAGTGYGYTF. The DNA of the CDR3 is TGCAGCGCCGGGACAGGCTATGGCTACACCTTC. Full variable domain (remainder filled in from reference TRBV29-1 and TRBJ1-2): SAVISQKPSRDICQRGTSLTIQCQVDSQVTMMFWYRQQPGQSLTLIATANQGSEATYESGFVIDKFPISRPNLTFSTLTVSNMSPEDSSIYLCSAGTGYGYTFGSGTRLTVV.

This chain connects TRBV29-1 to TRBJ2-7; TRBD1 agrees at 7 bases. This CDR3 is 11 amino acids long. J lost 6 bases, V lost 7 bases, and 6 bases had no gene match. CDR1 and CDR2 (germline): SQVTM, ANQGSEA. For the CDR3, the DNA is TGCAGCGGATTAACAGGGGTCGAGCAGTACTTC. It specifies CSGLTGVEQYF.

The chain links TRBV30 to TRBJ2-7, with D perhaps matching TRBD1 (6 bases). Trimming took off 0 bases at V and 7 bases at J, with 10 bases between the two ends. Per germline, CDR1 GTSNPN and CDR2 SVGIG (reference sequence). The CDR3 is 12 residues long. For the CDR3, the DNA is TGTGCCTGGAGTGTACAGGGAAGGGAGCAGTACTTC. It encodes CAWSVQGREQYF.